One sample yielded the 20 T cell receptor beta chains listed below, sequenced in a study of cytomegalovirus exposure and HLA in healthy donors. Primers included in the PCR were 60 Vbeta and 13 Jbeta primers. Assay used: immunoSEQ multiplex PCR; TCRdb lists only in-frame clones, some missing. The profile covers approximately 150,000 clones, with roughly 77% appearing a single time and approximately 2.9% taken by the ten largest. Material: PBMCs. The source is a woman in her thirties or forties in good health and CMV-seropositive.

The chain employs TRBV18 and TRBJ1-1; 8 bases map to TRBD1. CDR3 length: 16 amino acids. Germline loops: CDR1 KGHSH, CDR2 LQKENI. After removal of 2 bases from V and 2 bases from J, the junction contained 7 bases not matched to a gene. The DNA for the CDR3 is TGTGCCAGCTCACCAGCCCCAGGGGGCTCAAACACTGAAGCTTTCTTT. Residues: CASSPAPGGSNTEAFF.

This rearrangement joins TRBV30 to TRBJ2-3, with 10 positions matching TRBD2. The V and J ends lost 3 bases and 4 bases, in that order; junction bases with no gene match: 4. CDR1 GTSNPN and CDR2 SVGIG come from the germline V gene (reference sequence). The CDR3 has 14 amino acids. CDR3 sequence reads: CAWRVAGGADTQYF. The CDR3 DNA reads TGTGCCTGGAGGGTAGCGGGGGGAGCAGATACGCAGTATTTT.

The count of this clone is one. The chain uses TRBV7-9 and TRBJ1-4; D might be TRBD1 (5 bases). The germline V and J ends were trimmed by 4 bases and 4 bases, with 10 bases remaining between them. Germline CDR1 is SEHNR and CDR2 is FQNEAQ (reference sequence). The CDR3 loop spans 14 amino acids. The CDR3 DNA follows: TGTGCCAGCAGCTCTACACAGGTTAATGAAAAACTGTTTTTT. Translation: CASSSTQVNEKLFF. The full variable domain, rest sourced from reference TRBV7-9 and TRBJ1-4, is DTGVSQNPRHKITKRGQNVTFRCDPISEHNRLYWYRQTLGQGPEFLTYFQNEAQLEKSRLLSDRFSAERPKGSFSTLEIQRTEQGDSAMYLCASSSTQVNEKLFFGSGTQLSVL.

The rearrangement links TRBV7-9 to TRBJ2-3, with 10 bases that match TRBD2. This CDR3 region has 15 residues. The trim removed 7 bases at V and 6 bases at J, leaving 10 bases unmatched. Per the germline V gene, CDR1 is SEHNR and CDR2 is FQNEAQ (reference sequence). DNA for the CDR3: TGTGCCAGCACCCTCCTAGCGGGAGTGGGGGATACGCAGTATTTT. Protein: CASTLLAGVGDTQYF.

The gene calls are TRBV5-1 and TRBJ2-1; perhaps TRBD1 as D (5 bases). The length of the CDR3 is 15 residues. Looked up from germline, CDR1 is SGHRS and CDR2 is YFSETQ. V gave up 4 bases and J gave up 2 bases, with 13 bases separating them. The CDR3 reads CASSRGLLTYNEQFF. CDR3 nucleotide sequence: TGCGCCAGCAGCAGGGGTCTCTTGACCTACAATGAGCAGTTCTTC.

This chain links TRBV10-1 with TRBJ2-2; the match to TRBD1 covers 7 bases. The CDR3 contains 13 residues. V lost 8 bases, J lost 8 bases, and 8 bases stayed unmatched. Germline V gene data show CDR1 as WNHNN and CDR2 as SYGVQD (reference sequence). CDR3 bases: TGCGCCAGCCGGGACAGTCTTGGGGGGGAGCTGTTTTTT. Translated: CASRDSLGGELFF.

This clone was observed a single time. This chain connects TRBV2 to TRBJ1-2; D remains ambiguous. Trimming removed 8 bases from V and 6 bases from J, with 13 bases in between. Germline CDR1 reads SNHLY; CDR2 reads FYNNEI. This CDR3 is 12 amino acids long. The CDR3 is CASSQFRNGYTF. Written as DNA, the CDR3 is TGTGCCAGCTCACAGTTTCGGAATGGCTACACCTTC.

The J gene is TRBJ1-5, the V gene TRBV6-1; D remains ambiguous. The CDR3 loop spans 15 amino acids. Germline V gene sequence: CDR1 MNHNS, CDR2 SASEGT. V was pared by 4 bases and J by 4 bases, with 14 bases between. The DNA of the CDR3 is TGTGCCAGCAGTGTTTCAGGAATTGAGAATCAGCCCCAGCATTTT. This encodes CASSVSGIENQPQHF.

Comment on this clone: The sample contains more than one DNA sequence encoding this CDR3. CDR3 nucleotides: TGTGCCAGCAGCTTTTACACAGATACGCAGTATTTT. This sequence encodes CASSFYTDTQYF. The V and J genes are TRBV7-2 and TRBJ2-3; no definite D call. Germline loops: CDR1 SGHTA, CDR2 FQGNSA. This CDR3 has 12 amino acids. Trimming left V 3 bases short and J 2 bases short, with 3 bases between.

The chain links TRBV5-1 to TRBJ2-3; D is unclear. V shed 6 bases and J shed 1 base, with 9 bases lying between them. This CDR3 has 13 amino acids. CDR1 and CDR2 from the germline V gene are SGHRS and YFSETQ. CDR3 protein: CASKLEGTDTQYF. The DNA of the CDR3 is TGCGCCAGCAAGTTAGAGGGCACAGATACGCAGTATTTT.

A single count supports this clone. The CDR3 reads CASSPRTITDTQYF. The CDR3 DNA is TGTGCCAGCAGTCCCCGGACTATAACAGATACGCAGTATTTT. This chain connects TRBV25-1 to TRBJ2-3, with D possibly TRBD2 on 6 matching bases. Germline V gene lookup returns CDR1 MGHDK and CDR2 SYGVNS. This CDR3 region has 14 residues. Between the trimmed V and J ends, which lost 5 bases and 3 bases, there was a span of 12 bases.

In this sample, this clone turned up once. The gene calls are TRBV7-9 and TRBJ1-2; 7 bases are shared with TRBD1. Germline trimming cut 0 bases from V and 6 bases from J; bases unmatched to any gene: 4. This CDR3 is built from 14 residues. Germline CDR1 SEHNR, CDR2 FQNEAQ (reference sequence). CDR3 residues: CASSLAAGGDGYTF. The CDR3, as DNA: TGTGCCAGCAGCTTAGCGGCAGGGGGAGATGGCTACACCTTC. The full variable domain, with the rest looked up from reference TRBV7-9 and TRBJ1-2, is DTGVSQNPRHKITKRGQNVTFRCDPISEHNRLYWYRQTLGQGPEFLTYFQNEAQLEKSRLLSDRFSAERPKGSFSTLEIQRTEQGDSAMYLCASSLAAGGDGYTFGSGTRLTVV.

This clone was counted a few times. The same CDR3 is also encoded by other DNA sequences in this sample. V gene TRBV4-3 combines with J gene TRBJ1-5; D gene uncertain. Germline V CDR1 and CDR2: LGHNA, YSLEER. Trimming left V 0 bases short and J 0 bases short, with 6 bases between. The length of the CDR3 is 15 residues. The CDR3 region is CASSQDRHSNQPQHF. The CDR3 DNA follows: TGCGCCAGCAGCCAAGACCGACATAGCAATCAGCCCCAGCATTTT.

J is TRBJ2-3 and V is TRBV5-1; 7 bases map to TRBD2. CDR1 SGHRS and CDR2 YFSETQ come from the germline V gene. This CDR3 spans 16 amino acids. V was pared by 4 bases and J by 0 bases, with 8 bases of the junction left unmatched. The CDR3 loop reads CASSATTSWSTDTQYF. CDR3 sequence (DNA): TGCGCCAGCAGCGCCACGACTAGCTGGAGCACAGATACGCAGTATTTT. The full variable domain, completed using reference TRBV5-1 and TRBJ2-3, is KAGVTQTPRYLIKTRGQQVTLSCSPISGHRSVSWYQQTPGQGLQFLFEYFSETQRNKGNFPGRFSGRQFSNSRSEMNVSTLELGDSALYLCASSATTSWSTDTQYFGPGTRLTVL.

V is TRBV19 and J is TRBJ2-3; D perhaps matches TRBD1 (5 bases). Looked up from germline, CDR1 is LNHDA and CDR2 is SQIVND (reference sequence). Trimming cost V 4 bases and J 2 bases, with 10 bases left between them. This CDR3 comprises 14 residues. CDR3 nucleotide sequence: TGTGCCAGTAGTAAAAGGGGTCCCACAGATACGCAGTATTTT. It specifies CASSKRGPTDTQYF.

The gene calls are TRBV29-1 and TRBJ2-4; 8 bases match TRBD2. The CDR3 contains 13 residues. Trimming took 3 bases from V and 9 from J; bases not matched to a gene: 7. CDR1 is SQVTM, CDR2 ANQGSEA, per germline. In DNA form, the CDR3 reads TGCAGCGTTGATGTTAGTGCGGGGGGCATTCAGTACTTC. Translation gives CSVDVSAGGIQYF.

The chain links TRBV11-2 to TRBJ2-6; unclear D gene. V shed 3 bases and J shed 0 bases, with 9 bases lying between them. This CDR3 is built from 16 residues. Germline V lookup: CDR1 SGHAT, CDR2 FQNNGV. The CDR3 DNA sequence: TGTGCCAGCAGCTTTGGCAGAAACTCTGGGGCCAACGTCCTGACTTTC. Its protein is CASSFGRNSGANVLTF.

The chain is built from TRBV5-1 and TRBJ2-3; 11 bases map to TRBD2. V trimming: 7 bases; J trimming: 4 bases; junction bases outside the gene matches: 5. Germline lookup yields CDR1 SGHRS and CDR2 YFSETQ. The CDR3 length is 14 residues. The CDR3 here is CASRFSGGADTQYF. CDR3 nucleotides: TGCGCCAGCCGATTTAGCGGGGGGGCAGATACGCAGTATTTT. Based on the CDR3 plus reference TRBV5-1 and TRBJ2-3, the full variable domain is KAGVTQTPRYLIKTRGQQVTLSCSPISGHRSVSWYQQTPGQGLQFLFEYFSETQRNKGNFPGRFSGRQFSNSRSEMNVSTLELGDSALYLCASRFSGGADTQYFGPGTRLTVL.

The chain combines TRBV7-9 with TRBJ1-1; 9 bases match TRBD1. The CDR3 spans 15 residues. Unmatched junction bases numbered 5, after V lost 4 bases and J lost 2 bases. The germline gives CDR1 SEHNR, CDR2 FQNEAQ (reference sequence). The CDR3 DNA reads as TGTGCCAGCAGCTGGTTACAGGGGGCTAACACTGAAGCTTTCTTT. Protein: CASSWLQGANTEAFF.

V is TRBV5-4 and J is TRBJ2-7; D remains ambiguous. V was cut by 0 bases and J by 6 bases, with 4 bases left in between. The CDR3 runs to 11 residues. Germline values: CDR1 SGHNT, CDR2 YYREEE (reference sequence). CDR3 in DNA: TGTGCCAGCAGCTTGGCTAGCGAGCAGTACTTC. Protein sequence: CASSLASEQYF.